The source of this T cell receptor beta chain is a study of vaccination and CD4 T cells after COVID-19. An Oncomine TCR Beta short-read assay was used to sequence the DNA from cultured CD4+ T cells. The source of extracted genomic DNA was cultured CD4+ T cells. Using its own MiXCR run on the PCR reads, TCRdb lists one record per CDR3 protein. The repertoire holds a few thousand distinct CDR3 sequences, with about three fifths as singletons. Concerning this clonotype itself: Its antigen is as yet unknown.

The V and J ends lost 3 bases and 5 bases respectively, with 10 bases between them. The CDR3 consists of 13 residues. Germline-derived CDR1 and CDR2 are LNHDA and SQIVND (reference sequence). Treatment indicated: roughly 11-day PBMC culture with coronavirus spike peptide pools or control peptides (ViraFEST assay). Samples of CD4+ T cells were obtained from the unexposed donor before the COVID-19 pandemic (2011-2018). Negative selection recovered the CD4+ T cells once they had spent 10 days in culture. This chain joins TRBV19 and TRBJ2-5; D call uncertain. Sequencing was performed on CD4+ T cells from blood, cultured in vitro. This sequence was found in a human donor in good health. The CDR3 here is CASSIGSAETQYF. The CDR3 region has the DNA TGTGCCAGTAGTATCGGATCCGCCGAGACCCAGTACTTC.